This T cell receptor beta chain was obtained from a study of vaccination and CD4 T cells after COVID-19. On the study more broadly: Nasal swab PCR detected SARS-CoV-2 in convalescent patients; about 9 had mild disease, one severe. Participants were given two doses of BNT162b2 or mRNA-1273 vaccine.

Concerning this clonotype itself: Antigen specificity is unknown.

Study-level points and caveats: The median count of SARS-CoV-2-reactive clonotypes rose from 21 to 38, not significantly.

The CDR3 length is 15 residues. Looked up from germline, CDR1 is KGHDR and CDR2 is SFDVKD. The V segment lost 4 bases and the J segment 1 base; nucleotides outside the gene matches: 5. TCRdb re-called the PCR reads through MiXCR, storing one row per CDR3 protein. This repertoire shows 25,000 or so distinct CDR3 sequences, over 40% found once; its top ten account for more than 1%. PCR positivity dates ran from March to December 2020, preceding US Alpha, Beta and Delta variants. Sequences were derived from CD4+ T cells from blood, sampled before SARS-CoV-2 vaccination. V is TRBV24-1 and J is TRBJ2-5; 7 bases map to TRBD1. The origin of this receptor is a human donor who had recovered from COVID-19. CDR3 sequence (DNA): TGTGCCACCAGTGAGATGACAGGGACCCAAGAGACCCAGTACTTC. This codes for CATSEMTGTQETQYF.